This TCR beta chain was sequenced for a study of cytomegalovirus exposure and HLA in healthy donors. The repertoire was sequenced with immunoSEQ multiplex PCR; TCRdb's copy has only in-frame clones and lacks some. This table holds fewer than 150,000 clones, around 90% found once. The CDR3 sequence is 15 residues long. The V end was cut by 4 bases, the J end by 4 bases, with 17 bases between. Germline loops: CDR1 SGHDN, CDR2 FVKESK. This receptor was obtained from a man between 18 and 29 years old in good health and CMV-seropositive. The sample consisted of PBMCs. This rearrangement joins TRBV14 to TRBJ2-7; the D gene is possibly TRBD2 (6 bases). The CDR3 bases are TGTGCCAGCAGCCGGAGCGGAGGGAAAAGGTACGAGCAGTACTTC. It codes for CASSRSGGKRYEQYF.